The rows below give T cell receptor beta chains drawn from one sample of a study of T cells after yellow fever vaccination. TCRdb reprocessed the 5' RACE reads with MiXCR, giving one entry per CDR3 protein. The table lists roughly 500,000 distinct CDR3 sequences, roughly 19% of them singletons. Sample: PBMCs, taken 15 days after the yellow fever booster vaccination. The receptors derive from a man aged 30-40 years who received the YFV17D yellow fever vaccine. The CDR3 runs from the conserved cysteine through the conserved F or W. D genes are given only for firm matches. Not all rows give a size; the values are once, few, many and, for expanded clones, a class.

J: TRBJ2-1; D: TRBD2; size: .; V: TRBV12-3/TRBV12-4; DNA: TGTGCCAGCAGTTTATGGGCTAGCGGGAGGAATGAGCAGTTCTTC; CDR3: CASSLWASGRNEQFF
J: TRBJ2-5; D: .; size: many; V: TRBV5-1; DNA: TGCGCCAGCAGCTTGACACTAGCCGGAGGAAGAGAGACCCAGTACTTC; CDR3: CASSLTLAGGRETQYF
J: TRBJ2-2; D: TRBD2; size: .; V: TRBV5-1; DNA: TGCGCCAGCAGCGCCGGACTAGCGGGAGTCAACACCGGGGAGCTGTTTTTT; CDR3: CASSAGLAGVNTGELFF
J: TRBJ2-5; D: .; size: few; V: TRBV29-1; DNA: TGCAGCGTTGGTAAGGGGAGCCCAGAGACCCAGTACTTC; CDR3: CSVGKGSPETQYF
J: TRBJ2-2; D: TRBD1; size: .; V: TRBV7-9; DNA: TGTGCCAGCAGCTTAGGGACAGGGATGAACACCGGGGAGCTGTTTTTT; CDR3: CASSLGTGMNTGELFF
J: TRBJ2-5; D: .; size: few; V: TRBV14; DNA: TGTGCCAGCAGCCATAAAGAGACCCAGTACTTC; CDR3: CASSHKETQYF
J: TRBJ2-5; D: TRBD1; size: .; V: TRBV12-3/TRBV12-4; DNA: TGTGCCAGCAGTACCGGGACAGCCTTTCAAGAGACCCAGTACTTC; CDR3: CASSTGTAFQETQYF
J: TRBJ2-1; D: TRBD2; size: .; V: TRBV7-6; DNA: TGCGCCAGCAGCTTACTGCCGGGACTAGCGCAGCCCACCTACAATGAGCAGTTCTTC; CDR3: CASSLLPGLAQPTYNEQFF
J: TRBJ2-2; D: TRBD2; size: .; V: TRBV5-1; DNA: TGCGCCAGCAGCTTTATGGGACTAGACAACACCGGGGAGCTGTTTTTT; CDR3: CASSFMGLDNTGELFF
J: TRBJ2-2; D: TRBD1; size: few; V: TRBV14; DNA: TGTGCCAGCAGCCAAGATCTTGGGGGACAGTTAAACACCGGGGAGCTGTTTTTT; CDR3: CASSQDLGGQLNTGELFF
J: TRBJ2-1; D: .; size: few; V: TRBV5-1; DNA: TGCGCCAGCAGGTCGGACATTTACAATGAGCAGTTCTTC; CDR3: CASRSDIYNEQFF
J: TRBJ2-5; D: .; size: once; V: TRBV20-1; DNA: TGCAGTGCTAGACGGACAGCCCAAGAGACCCAGTACTTC; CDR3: CSARRTAQETQYF
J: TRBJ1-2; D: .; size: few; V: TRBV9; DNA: TGTGCCAGCAGCGTACCAGGGATCTATGGCTACACCTTC; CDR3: CASSVPGIYGYTF
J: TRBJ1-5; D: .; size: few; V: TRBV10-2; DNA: TGCGCCAGCAGTGAGGGGTTCAAACAGCCCCAGCATTTT; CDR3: CASSEGFKQPQHF
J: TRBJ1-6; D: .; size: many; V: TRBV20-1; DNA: TGCAGTGCTAGACCCGGGACGGGAGATTCACCCCTCCACTTT; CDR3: CSARPGTGDSPLHF
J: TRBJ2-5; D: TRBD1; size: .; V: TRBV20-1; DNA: TGCAGTGCAAAAGGGACAGGGGTCGAGACCCAGTACTTC; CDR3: CSAKGTGVETQYF
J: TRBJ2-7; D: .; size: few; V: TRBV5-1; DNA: TGCGCCAGCAGTTTACCTGACCCAGCTCGGCAGTACTTC; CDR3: CASSLPDPARQYF
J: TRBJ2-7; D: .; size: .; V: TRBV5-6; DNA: TGTGCCAGCAGCTTGGCCCGGGACTCCTACGAGCAGTACTTC; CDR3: CASSLARDSYEQYF
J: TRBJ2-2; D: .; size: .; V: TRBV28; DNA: TGTGCCAGCAGACTCCGCCCCGGGGAGCTGTTTTTT; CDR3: CASRLRPGELFF
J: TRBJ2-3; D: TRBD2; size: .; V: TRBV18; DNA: TGTGCCAGCTCATCAAGGGCGGGAGGGCCAGATACGCAGTATTTT; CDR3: CASSSRAGGPDTQYF
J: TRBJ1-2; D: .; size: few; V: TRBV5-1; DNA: TGCGCCAGCAGCTTGGCGTCAGGGGAAGGCTACACCTTC; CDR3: CASSLASGEGYTF
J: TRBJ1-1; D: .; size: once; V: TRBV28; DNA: TGTGCCATCAGTTATACAGGGTTGAACACTGAAGCTTTCTTT; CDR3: CAISYTGLNTEAFF
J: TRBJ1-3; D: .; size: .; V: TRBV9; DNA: TGTGCCAGCAGCGTTTCCCCCTCTGGAAACACCATATATTTT; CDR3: CASSVSPSGNTIYF